The text below deals with one T cell receptor (beta chain). The source of the sample is a study of control samples from healthy donors and cancer patients. Libraries were prepared by immunoSEQ multiplex PCR; TCRdb keeps only in-frame clonotypes and omits some of them. The table lists some 160,000 clones, around 96% of them singletons. V was cut by 2 bases and J by 3 bases, with 4 bases left in between. CDR3 size: 12 residues. The germline CDR1 and CDR2 sequences are MNHEY and SVGEGT. Sequenced material: blood. This chain uses TRBV6-2 or TRBV6-3 with TRBJ1-2; D gene uncertain. The receptor was derived from a woman aged 40 to 49 in good health. CDR3 sequence (DNA): TGTGCCAGCAGTTACGGATACTATGGCTACACCTTC. Its translation is CASSYGYYGYTF.